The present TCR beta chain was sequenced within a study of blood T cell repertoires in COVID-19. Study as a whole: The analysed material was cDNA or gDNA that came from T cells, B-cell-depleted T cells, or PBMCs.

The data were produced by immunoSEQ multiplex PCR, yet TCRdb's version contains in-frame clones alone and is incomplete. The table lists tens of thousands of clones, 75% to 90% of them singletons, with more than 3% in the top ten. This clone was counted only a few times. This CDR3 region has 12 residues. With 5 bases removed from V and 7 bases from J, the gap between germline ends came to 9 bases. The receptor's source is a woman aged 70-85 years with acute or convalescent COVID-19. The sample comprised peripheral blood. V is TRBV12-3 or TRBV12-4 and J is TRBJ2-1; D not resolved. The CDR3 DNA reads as TGTGCCAGCAGTACCCTATTAAATGAGCAGTTCTTC. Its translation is CASSTLLNEQFF.